These 4 T cell receptor beta chains originate from one sample sequenced in a study of PD-1 blockade in classical Hodgkin lymphoma. Sequencing used immunoSEQ multiplex PCR; TCRdb keeps in-frame clones, though not all of them. The data hold tens of thousands of clones, with 90% observed a single time. Stated time point: cycle 4 day 1 (C4D1), after 5 to 7 weeks of nivolumab. In every patient, relapse followed autologous stem cell transplantation, while exposure to brentuximab vedotin differed. The starting material was peripheral blood mononuclear cells (PBMCs), obtained before the fourth cycle of nivolumab. These receptors were collected from a human donor with classical Hodgkin lymphoma.

This clone has only one observation. The rearrangement links TRBV7-8 to TRBJ2-5, with 10 nucleotides matching TRBD2. V lost 4 bases to trimming and J lost 4 bases; unmatched junction nucleotides: 3. CDR1 SGHVS and CDR2 FQNEAQ come from the germline V gene. This CDR3 comprises 14 residues. CDR3 sequence (DNA): TGTGCCAGCAGCTCGAGGACTAGCGGAGAGACCCAGTACTTC. Its translation is CASSSRTSGETQYF.

Here the CDR3 DNA reads TGTGCCAGCAGTTCCCGAGGGGACAGTATAGGAAATTCACCCCTCCACTTT. Its protein is CASSSRGDSIGNSPLHF. The genes are TRBV28 and TRBJ1-6; the match to TRBD1 covers 7 bases. The length of the CDR3 is 17 residues. Looked up from germline, CDR1 is MDHEN and CDR2 is SYDVKM. Trimming took 4 bases from V and 7 from J; bases not matched to a gene: 13.

This chain's CDR3 is CASRPGRSSGNTIYF. CDR3 DNA: TGTGCCAGCAGGCCAGGCCGGAGCTCTGGAAACACCATATATTTT. V gene TRBV7-8 combines with J gene TRBJ1-3; no clear D gene. This CDR3 contains 15 residues. The germline gives CDR1 SGHVS, CDR2 FQNEAQ. Between the trimmed V and J ends, which lost 6 bases and 0 bases, there was a span of 12 bases.

CDR3 DNA sequence: TGTGCCAGCAGCCTGGGGGGTGGCAACGGCTACACCTTC. Amino acids: CASSLGGGNGYTF. The chain is built from TRBV5-6 and TRBJ1-2; possibly TRBD1 for D (5 bases). Germline CDR1 reads SGHDT; CDR2 reads YYEEEE. The length of the CDR3 is 13 residues. Trimming shortened V by 4 bases and J by 8 bases, and 15 bases separated the two germline ends.